This T cell receptor (beta chain) was sequenced in a study of cytomegalovirus exposure and HLA in healthy donors (dated by TCRdb to about 2017). The study in broad terms: According to a later analysis, one platform produced both the roughly 130 validation repertoires and the 730 or so repertoires of the first cohort. The study was designed to test whether signatures of past pathogen exposure could be identified by cataloging public T cell receptors. To predict cytomegalovirus infection status, the study brought together high-throughput TCR immunosequencing, statistical association of individual TCRs with disease status, and machine learning. Besides the first cohort of 666 subjects, a separate validation cohort made up of 90 to 150 different subjects was used. Summary of the overall study and its limitations: The classifier was reported to diagnose cytomegalovirus status with high specificity and sensitivity in both the original cohort and the validation cohort. The study gave a list of under 200 TCR beta chains associated with cytomegalovirus. Subsequent analysis determined that TCRs grouped into clusters in the first cohort also showed a tendency toward co-occurrence across the 90 to 150 validation repertoires, and 94% of cluster scores exceeded 0. In vitro tests confirmed that three of the cytomegalovirus-associated TCR beta chains recognize cytomegalovirus antigens. The validation cohort had no HLA typing available for a later analysis, so co-occurrence within that cohort was assessed over all 130 or so repertoires. The authors suggested that the approach could potentially be generalized to other disease states and immunological phenotypes. Most TCR sequences were observed very rarely across donors, whereas some public TCRs were present in many individuals.

On this clone: No cognate antigen has been identified for it. Base qualities are not recorded, but no much larger clone differs from it by a single base.

Per the germline V gene (reference sequence), GTSNPN is the CDR1 and SVGIG is the CDR2. The CDR3 starts with the cysteine, ends with the phenylalanine, and has 14 residues. The only DNA kept is the CDR3, 42 bases in frame from the first base. V loses 0 bases of germline sequence and J loses 2 bases, and the interval between the two ends is 10 bases. Separate from the approximately 700-subject first cohort, the validation cohort of around 130 subjects was the group to which the donors belonged. Library generation was performed with the immunoSEQ multiplex PCR assay. The study's processing was this. A statistical classification framework was developed to diagnose cytomegalovirus status using the catalog of TCR beta chain sequences. Imported from immuneACCESS, the table was reduced by TCRdb to in-frame sequences with V and J called. These copies leave out some clones; in studies compared against another copy, an unresolved V gene accounts for under half, and the cause of the remainder is not known. V and J calls plus clone size are reproduced from that table; the DNA served to infer D and trimming. The sample data list some 250,000 clones, and around 86% of these were observed just once. 0.95% to 1.5% of the sample comes from the top ten.

The receptor chain draws on TRBV30 and TRBJ1-1, with no D gene named confidently. The sample consisted of PBMCs. The origin of this receptor is a woman aged 30 to 39 in good health and CMV-seropositive. CDR3 reads: CAWSVAALNTEAFF. The bases are TGTGCCTGGAGTGTAGCGGCACTTAACACTGAAGCTTTCTTT.